This T cell receptor beta chain was sequenced for a study of blood T cell repertoires in COVID-19. Study background: Sample material is recorded as cDNA or gDNA derived from T cells, B-cell-depleted T cells, or PBMCs.

V dropped 3 bases and J dropped 5; count of bases not matched to a gene: 10. There are 17 residues in the CDR3. Germline assignment: CDR1 MGHDK and CDR2 SYGVNS. Profiling relied on immunoSEQ multiplex PCR, and the TCRdb table lists in-frame clones only, not all of them. Among 150,000 to 200,000 clones listed, about 88% were seen once. The specimen sequenced was peripheral blood. V gene TRBV25-1 combines with J gene TRBJ1-4; the match to TRBD1 covers 9 bases. This TCR was recovered from a woman of 80 years or more in a cohort sampled during active or convalescent COVID-19. The CDR3 protein is CASSDRPFGTGNEKLFF. The CDR3 nucleotides read TGTGCCAGCAGTGATAGGCCCTTCGGGACAGGGAATGAAAAACTGTTTTTT.